This TCR beta chain was sequenced for a study of identical twins. Study results and caveats: Some out-of-frame alpha sequences were shared by twins, and these showed excess low generation probability.

The CDR3 loop spans 14 amino acids. In germline, CDR1 is SGHTA, CDR2 FQGNSA. The V gene lost 5 bases and the J gene lost 5 bases, with 16 bases spanning the gap. This clonotype was seen more than once but under ten times. Its antigen is not identified. A universal primer site was incorporated via template switching, and the cDNA contained unique molecular identifiers. Each CDR3 protein is one row after TCRdb ran MiXCR on the 5' RACE reads. The sample comprises roughly 200,000 distinct CDR3 sequences, 7.5% of which are singletons, and 1.9% rests with the top ten. These data also formed part of another study, on yellow fever vaccine responses in identical twins.

This TCR was sampled from a young woman in good health. The sample was memory (CD45RO+) T cells sorted from blood. This chain links TRBV7-2 with TRBJ2-7; possibly TRBD1 or TRBD2 for D (6 bases each). The CDR3 DNA sequence: TGTGCCAGCAGCCCCACAGGGAGGCGCGACGAGCAGTACTTC. Amino acids: CASSPTGRRDEQYF.